What follows are 18 T cell receptor beta chains derived from one specimen sequenced in a study of T cells in Graves' hyperthyroidism and ophthalmopathy. Regions amplified from RNA transcripts were the TCR beta CDR3 regions. Initially, a first-round RT-PCR of the TCR CDR3 employed the HTBI primer set. TCRdb re-called the multiplex PCR reads with MiXCR, one entry per CDR3 protein. The table records about 600,000 distinct CDR3 sequences, approximately 15% of them present only once. The material sequenced was blood. The receptors here all came from a woman aged 40 to 50 with Graves' ophthalmopathy.

The rearrangement links TRBV6-2 or TRBV6-3 to TRBJ2-3; D gene unclear. The germline V gene encodes CDR1 MNHEY and CDR2 SVGEGT. The CDR3 runs 12 residues. V was shortened by 6 bases and J by 3 bases, with 7 bases between the two germline ends. CDR3 protein: CASRPRTDTQYF. The CDR3 nucleotides are TGTGCCAGCAGACCTAGGACAGATACGCAGTATTTT.

The CDR3 DNA reads as TGTGCTAGTGGTCGGGACAGGGGGACCAATAATGAAAAACTGTTTTTT. Translating gives CASGRDRGTNNEKLFF. The chain joins TRBV12-5 to TRBJ1-4; 11 positions match TRBD1. V lost 5 bases and J lost 4; bases outside the gene matches: 6. Germline V CDR1 and CDR2: LGHNT, FRNRAP. The CDR3 runs 16 residues.

This clonotype has more than one count but fewer than ten. It is likely a read error, because the conserved phenylalanine at the end of the CDR3 is missing. The rearrangement uses TRBV5-6 and TRBJ2-1; D call uncertain. V was trimmed by 1 base and J by 0 bases, leaving 14 bases between them. The CDR3 extends over 17 amino acids. CDR1 is SGHDT, CDR2 YYEEEE, per germline. CDR3 DNA: TGTGCCAGCAGCTTGAATCCGCGCCCGAGCTCCTACAATGAGCAGTTCTCC. As protein: CASSLNPRPSSYNEQFS.

This clonotype showed up just a few times. The rearrangement joins TRBV6-9 to TRBJ2-7, with D maybe TRBD2 (7 bases). CDR3 size: 15 residues. The germline CDR1 and CDR2 sequences are MNHGY and SVAAGI. Between the trimmed V and J ends, which lost 7 bases and 9 bases, there was a span of 25 bases. For the CDR3, the DNA is TGTGCCAGCATTTGGCGGCCGGGGGCGGGAGAGGTGCAGTACTTC. Protein product: CASIWRPGAGEVQYF.

This clonotype was observed a handful of times. The gene calls are TRBV7-9 and TRBJ2-1; D is possibly TRBD2 (7 bases). The germline V and J ends were trimmed by 1 base and 7 bases, with 17 bases remaining between them. The CDR3 extends over 16 amino acids. Germline lookup yields CDR1 SEHNR and CDR2 FQNEAQ (reference sequence). The DNA of the CDR3 is TGTGCCAGCAGCTTAGGGGGTTCGGGGGGCTTGAATGAGCAGTTCTTC. It specifies CASSLGGSGGLNEQFF.

The chain links TRBV9 to TRBJ2-3; D unresolved. This CDR3 is built from 15 residues. CDR1 and CDR2 (germline): SGDLS, YYNGEE. Trimming removed 0 bases from V and 3 bases from J, with 11 bases in between. DNA for the CDR3: TGTGCCAGCAGCGTAGGTACTGTAGCTACAGATACGCAGTATTTT. Amino acids: CASSVGTVATDTQYF.

The table lists this clonotype with a few counts. This chain connects TRBV4-2 to TRBJ2-2, with TRBD1 as a possible D gene (5 bases). This CDR3 contains 17 residues. Deletions cut 0 bases from V and 4 bases from J, with 15 bases between. Looked up from germline, CDR1 is LGHNA and CDR2 is YNFKEQ. CDR3 coding DNA: TGTGCCAGCAGCCAAGATAGCCTTAGACAGAGCACCGGGGAGCTGTTTTTT. Translated: CASSQDSLRQSTGELFF.

At least ten counts were recorded for this clonotype. The chain links TRBV3-1 to TRBJ1-6, with D possibly being TRBD1 (6 bases). The V gene's germline CDR1 is LGHDT and CDR2 YNNKEL (reference sequence). The CDR3 spans 14 residues. Trimming stripped 0 bases from V and 7 bases from J, with 7 bases between. In DNA form, the CDR3 reads TGTGCCAGCAGCCAAGAAAGGGGGAATTCACCCCTCCACTTT. Translating gives CASSQERGNSPLHF.

This clonotype has at least ten counts. This chain uses TRBV28 with TRBJ1-1; D perhaps matches TRBD1 (5 bases). The germline CDR1 and CDR2 sequences are MDHEN and SYDVKM. This CDR3 has 12 amino acids. V was trimmed by 6 bases and J by 3 bases, leaving 8 bases between them. The CDR3, as DNA: TGTGCCAGCAGGTTGGGGGACACTGAAGCTTTCTTT. Its translation: CASRLGDTEAFF.

Only a few counts were recorded for this clonotype. The chain carries TRBV6-1 and TRBJ1-2, with TRBD1 as a possible D gene (6 bases). The CDR3 sequence is 15 residues long. Germline-derived CDR1 and CDR2 are MNHNS and SASEGT. V shed 6 bases and J shed 2 bases, with 16 bases lying between them. CDR3 sequence: CASRDLGQTNYGYTF. The CDR3 region has the DNA TGTGCCAGCAGGGACCTGGGACAAACCAACTATGGCTACACCTTC.

The chain recombines TRBV27 with TRBJ1-2; D remains unclear. There are 14 residues in the CDR3. Germline V lookup: CDR1 MNHEY, CDR2 SMNVEV (reference sequence). V was cut by 6 bases and J by 1 base, with 12 bases left in between. CDR3 DNA: TGTGCCAGCAGAGGGTGGGGAATTAACTATGGCTACACCTTC. Its translation: CASRGWGINYGYTF.

This clonotype was detected many times. This chain joins TRBV20-1 and TRBJ2-7; 10 positions agree with TRBD1. CDR3 length equals 14 residues. V was pared by 1 base and J by 3 bases, with 3 bases of the junction left unmatched. CDR1 is DFQATT and CDR2 is SNEGSKA in the germline V gene (reference sequence). In DNA form, the CDR3 reads TGCAGTGCTAGAGCGGACAGGGGGTACTACGAGCAGTACTTC. This codes for CSARADRGYYEQYF.

There are many counts of this clonotype. The chain uses TRBV2 and TRBJ2-1, with 9 bases aligning to TRBD1. The germline CDR1 and CDR2 sequences are SNHLY and FYNNEI. The CDR3 spans 15 residues. The V and J ends lost 6 bases and 9 bases, in that order; junction bases with no gene match: 12. The CDR3 here is CASSAPGTGITEQFF. For the CDR3, the DNA is TGTGCCAGCAGCGCGCCCGGGACAGGGATCACTGAGCAGTTCTTC. The variable domain in full, completed from reference TRBV2 and TRBJ2-1, reads EPEVTQTPSHQVTQMGQEVILRCVPISNHLYFYWYRQILGQKVEFLVSFYNNEISEKSEIFDDQFSVERPDGSNFTLKIRSTKLEDSAMYFCASSAPGTGITEQFFGPGTRLTVL.

This clonotype was recorded many times. The chain employs TRBV28 and TRBJ1-2; 7 nucleotides align to TRBD1. J lost 5 bases, V lost 6 bases, and 15 bases had no gene match. The germline gives CDR1 MDHEN, CDR2 SYDVKM. This CDR3 is 16 amino acids long. CDR3 in DNA: TGTGCCAGCAGCCCCCGGACAGGACCACTGGCGTATGGCTACACCTTC. It yields the protein CASSPRTGPLAYGYTF.

This clonotype was seen many times. V gene TRBV18 combines with J gene TRBJ2-5; perhaps TRBD1 as D (5 bases). The V gene's germline CDR1 is KGHSH and CDR2 LQKENI. V lost 3 bases to trimming and J lost 7 bases, with 15 bases between them. The CDR3 is 14 residues long. The CDR3 DNA reads as TGTGCCAGCTCACCCCAGGGTAACCAGGGGACCCAGTACTTC. Translated: CASSPQGNQGTQYF.

The chain is built from TRBV2 and TRBJ1-5, with D maybe TRBD1 (6 bases). V was trimmed by 4 bases and J by 3 bases, leaving 13 bases between them. This CDR3 contains 15 residues. Germline assignment: CDR1 SNHLY and CDR2 FYNNEI. The CDR3 DNA follows: TGTGCCAGCAGTGTACACAGGGCCAACAATCAGCCCCAGCATTTT. Translating gives CASSVHRANNQPQHF.

This chain uses TRBV11-3 with TRBJ2-1, with 12 bases matching TRBD2. Germline V gene lookup returns CDR1 SGHNT and CDR2 YENEEA. Trimming cost V 1 base and J 8 bases; bases outside gene matches: 9. This CDR3 comprises 17 residues. CDR3 sequence reads: CASSLGLAGEVSDEQFF. In DNA form, the CDR3 reads TGTGCCAGCAGCTTAGGACTAGCGGGAGAAGTCAGCGATGAGCAGTTCTTC.

The chain joins TRBV9 to TRBJ1-2, with D perhaps TRBD1 (5 bases). Trimming stripped 3 bases from V and 3 bases from J, with 12 bases between. The CDR3 sequence is 14 residues long. Germline CDR1 reads SGDLS; CDR2 reads YYNGEE. This chain's CDR3 is CASSATGGDYGYTF. CDR3 DNA sequence: TGTGCCAGCAGCGCCACCGGGGGAGACTATGGCTACACCTTC.